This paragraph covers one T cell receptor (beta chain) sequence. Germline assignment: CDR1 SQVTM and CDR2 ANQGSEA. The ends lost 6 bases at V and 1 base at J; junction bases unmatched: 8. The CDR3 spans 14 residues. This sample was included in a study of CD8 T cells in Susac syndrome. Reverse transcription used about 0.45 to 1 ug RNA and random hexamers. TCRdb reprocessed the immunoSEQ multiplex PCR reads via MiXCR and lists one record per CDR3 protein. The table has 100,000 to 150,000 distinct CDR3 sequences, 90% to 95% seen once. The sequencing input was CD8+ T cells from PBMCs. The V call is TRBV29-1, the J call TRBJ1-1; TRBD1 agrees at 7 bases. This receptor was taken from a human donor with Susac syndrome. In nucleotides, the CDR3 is TGCAGCGTGGTCCCCGCAGGGGGGAACACTGAAGCTTTCTTT. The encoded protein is CSVVPAGGNTEAFF.